Shown below are 13 T cell receptor beta chains from a single sample sequenced in a study of blood T cell repertoires in COVID-19. The method was immunoSEQ multiplex PCR; TCRdb's version includes in-frame clones alone and lacks a portion of them. The data contain tens of thousands of clones, about 90% of them seen just once; the ten biggest clones take up 6.4%. The sample taken for sequencing was peripheral blood. Receptors were obtained from a man aged 65 to 79 with active COVID-19.

The chain employs TRBV6-4 and TRBJ2-2, with 9 bases aligning to TRBD2. From germline, CDR1 is MRHNA and CDR2 SNTAGT. This CDR3 spans 16 amino acids. V shed 7 bases, J shed 2 bases, and the junction held 8 bases outside the gene matches. The CDR3 protein is CASKISGGLNTGELFF. DNA of the CDR3: TGTGCCAGCAAGATTAGCGGGGGCCTTAACACCGGGGAGCTGTTTTTT.

This rearrangement joins TRBV30 to TRBJ1-2, with D possibly being TRBD1 (6 bases). Germline V lookup: CDR1 GTSNPN, CDR2 SVGIG (reference sequence). The V end lost 3 bases, the J end lost 8 bases, and 22 bases lay between the germline ends. The CDR3 loop spans 15 amino acids. CDR3 loop: CAWRYLKDSLEGYTF. DNA of the CDR3: TGTGCCTGGAGATATCTAAAGGACAGCTTGGAGGGCTACACCTTC.

The CDR3 nucleotides read TGTGCCAGCAGCCAAGATCTGGTATTGCGGGGGGAAGAGACCCAGTACTTC. This translates into CASSQDLVLRGEETQYF. This rearrangement joins TRBV4-2 to TRBJ2-5, with 8 bases identical to TRBD2. The CDR3 is made up of 17 amino acids. V was clipped by 0 bases and J by 3 bases; unmatched bases: 9. CDR1 and CDR2 from the germline V gene are LGHNA and YNFKEQ.

The V gene is TRBV5-1, the J gene TRBJ1-2; the match to TRBD1 covers 8 bases. The trim removed 2 bases at V and 3 bases at J, leaving 3 bases unmatched. The CDR3 covers 14 residues. The germline V gene has CDR1 SGHRS and CDR2 YFSETQ. CDR3 loop: CASSFGTGDYGYTF. CDR3 in DNA: TGCGCCAGCAGCTTTGGGACAGGAGACTATGGCTACACCTTC.

The rearrangement uses TRBV7-9 and TRBJ2-4, with D perhaps matching TRBD2 (5 bases). Germline-derived CDR1 and CDR2 are SEHNR and FQNEAQ (reference sequence). There are 18 residues in the CDR3. V lost 5 bases to trimming and J lost 0 bases, with 20 bases between them. The CDR3 DNA is TGTGCCAGCAGCCCTCCTGGGGTTGCGGGCATAGCCAAAAACATTCAGTACTTC. Protein sequence: CASSPPGVAGIAKNIQYF.

The chain recombines TRBV5-5 with TRBJ2-2; possible D gene TRBD1, 5 bases. In germline, CDR1 is SGHKS, CDR2 YYEKEE (reference sequence). The CDR3 totals 15 residues. The V gene lost 2 bases and the J gene lost 0 bases, with 8 bases spanning the gap. CDR3 loop: CASSFVTANTGELFF. The CDR3, as DNA: TGTGCCAGCAGCTTCGTGACAGCGAACACCGGGGAGCTGTTTTTT.

Here the CDR3 reads CASSDSRGGRGFVYEQYF. In nucleotides, the CDR3 is TGTGCCAGCAGTGATAGCCGGGGGGGCAGGGGATTTGTCTACGAGCAGTACTTC. The J gene is TRBJ2-7, the V gene TRBV6-1, with 8 bases that match TRBD2. With 3 bases clipped from V and 3 bases from J, the junction kept 16 bases outside the gene matches. Germline-derived CDR1 and CDR2 are MNHNS and SASEGT. The CDR3 spans 18 residues.

V and J are TRBV6-6 and TRBJ2-4; D unclear. The CDR3 totals 18 residues. CDR1 and CDR2 (germline): MNHNY, SVGAGI (reference sequence). Trimming shortened V by 5 bases and J by 0 bases, and 20 bases separated the two germline ends. The CDR3 spells CASSGSGHRFLAKNIQYF. CDR3 DNA sequence: TGTGCCAGCAGTGGATCGGGCCACCGCTTCCTAGCCAAAAACATTCAGTACTTC.

V and J are TRBV5-1 and TRBJ1-6; TRBD1 agrees at 8 bases. The V gene end was trimmed by 3 bases and the J gene end by 7 bases; junction bases not matched to a gene: 6. Germline CDR1 SGHRS, CDR2 YFSETQ. This CDR3 has 15 residues. CDR3 region: CASSSPGTGNSPLHF. The DNA for the CDR3 is TGCGCCAGCAGCTCTCCCGGGACAGGAAATTCACCCCTCCACTTT.

The CDR3 protein is CASSESRLAGGPDTQYF. CDR3 coding DNA: TGCGCCAGCAGTGAGTCACGACTAGCGGGGGGCCCAGATACGCAGTATTTT. The genes are TRBV10-2 and TRBJ2-3, with 13 bases aligning to TRBD2. V shed 0 bases and J 4 bases; nucleotides not matched to a gene: 4. Germline CDR1 reads WSHSY; CDR2 reads SAAADI. This CDR3 comprises 17 residues.

This chain connects TRBV5-4 to TRBJ2-7; 8 bases are shared with TRBD1. V was pared by 3 bases and J by 2 bases, with 7 bases of the junction left unmatched. CDR1 and CDR2 from the germline V gene are SGHNT and YYREEE (reference sequence). This CDR3 contains 15 residues. The CDR3 coding sequence is TGTGCCAGCAGCTCTGCGACAGGGGACCCCTACGAGCAGTACTTC. Translation: CASSSATGDPYEQYF. Full variable domain (rest looked up from reference TRBV5-4 and TRBJ2-7): ETGVTQSPTHLIKTRGQQVTLRCSSQSGHNTVSWYQQALGQGPQFIFQYYREEENGRGNFPPRFSGLQFPNYSSELNVNALELDDSALYLCASSSATGDPYEQYFGPGTRLTVT.

The chain carries TRBV18 and TRBJ1-5, with D maybe TRBD1 (5 bases). Germline V lookup: CDR1 KGHSH, CDR2 LQKENI. Trimming shortened V by 3 bases and J by 0 bases, and 9 bases separated the two germline ends. This CDR3 has 15 amino acids. The CDR3 nucleotides read TGTGCCAGCTCACCCCGGGGGTTTAGCAATCAGCCCCAGCATTTT. Its protein is CASSPRGFSNQPQHF.

The chain's CDR3 is CASKGGSSGNTIYF. The CDR3 nucleotides read TGTGCAAGCAAAGGGGGCTCCTCTGGAAACACCATATATTTT. This rearrangement joins TRBV12-2 to TRBJ1-3; no check of the table's D call, TRBD1, against the DNA was made. TRBV12-2 is a listed pseudogene. The CDR3 is 14 residues long.